A single count supports the clone carrying this TCR beta chain. Using immunoSEQ multiplex PCR, the repertoire was profiled, and TCRdb retains in-frame clones only, with some absent. The data show around 130,000 clones, around 90% seen once. CDR1 and CDR2 (germline): MNHNY, SVGAGI (reference sequence). The J segment lost 5 bases and the V segment lost 2 bases, leaving 10 bases of the junction unmatched. The CDR3 is 16 amino acids. These data belong to a study of T cell responses to AZD1222 COVID-19 vaccine. This rearrangement joins TRBV6-6 to TRBJ1-1, with 8 bases fitting TRBD1. The TCR originated in an adult in good health. This specimen consisted of peripheral blood, obtained on day 0 of MenACWY control vaccination. The CDR3 bases are TGTGCCAGCAGTTACGGGACAGGACTGGGGAGGACTGAAGCTTTCTTT. Translating it yields CASSYGTGLGRTEAFF.